This entry lists 10 T cell receptor beta chains sequenced from one sample in a study of shared clonotypes between healthy human individuals. Libraries were prepared by immunoSEQ multiplex PCR; TCRdb keeps only in-frame clonotypes and omits some of them. The sample carries 1.6 million or so clones, roughly 96% recorded once. Sequences were obtained from naive CD4+ T cells sorted from blood. Documented subset: CD45RA+ positively selected. The receptors were sampled from a man aged 25 to 45 in good health.

This sequence joins TRBV30 and TRBJ2-5; 11 bases map to TRBD1. V lost 5 bases, J lost 4 bases, and 9 bases stayed unmatched. Germline V CDR1 and CDR2: GTSNPN, SVGIG (reference sequence). The CDR3 spans 15 residues. The CDR3 loop reads CAWCAGTGGLETQYF. The CDR3 DNA follows: TGTGCCTGGTGCGCCGGGACAGGGGGATTAGAGACCCAGTACTTC.

This rearrangement joins TRBV7-9 to TRBJ2-5; 7 bases match TRBD2. Germline CDR1 and CDR2: SEHNR and FQNEAQ (reference sequence). V lost 2 bases to trimming and J lost 4 bases; unmatched junction nucleotides: 4. CDR3 size: 14 residues. This CDR3 reads CASSLREVVETQYF. Here the CDR3 DNA reads TGTGCCAGCAGCTTACGGGAGGTCGTAGAGACCCAGTACTTC.

The chain links TRBV28 to TRBJ1-5; a weak D match, TRBD1 (6 bases). Germline CDR1 is MDHEN and CDR2 is SYDVKM. V was clipped by 6 bases and J by 2 bases, with 11 bases between them. The CDR3 runs to 14 residues. CDR3 in amino acids: CASRPRTGNQPQHF. CDR3 in DNA: TGTGCCAGCAGACCTCGGACAGGCAATCAGCCCCAGCATTTT.

The chain uses TRBV7-9 and TRBJ2-3, with a possible D match to TRBD1 (6 bases). Germline CDR1 is SEHNR and CDR2 is FQNEAQ (reference sequence). The CDR3 runs to 17 residues. Trimming took 1 base from V and 0 from J, leaving 14 bases between them. The CDR3: CASSLVQGFGSTDTQYF. The CDR3 nucleotides are TGTGCCAGCAGCTTAGTACAGGGATTCGGAAGCACAGATACGCAGTATTTT. Looking up the rest from reference TRBV7-9 and TRBJ2-3 gives the full variable domain: DTGVSQNPRHKITKRGQNVTFRCDPISEHNRLYWYRQTLGQGPEFLTYFQNEAQLEKSRLLSDRFSAERPKGSFSTLEIQRTEQGDSAMYLCASSLVQGFGSTDTQYFGPGTRLTVL.

The J gene is TRBJ2-2, the V gene TRBV18; 14 bases agree with TRBD2. The CDR3 is 19 residues long. Losses at the gene ends were 2 bases for V and 0 bases for J; bases not matched to a gene: 5. The germline V gene has CDR1 KGHSH and CDR2 LQKENI. The CDR3 sequence is CASSPRTSGRFANTGELFF. The CDR3, as DNA: TGTGCCAGCTCACCAAGGACTAGCGGGAGGTTCGCGAACACCGGGGAGCTGTTTTTT.

This clone came up once. V gene TRBV5-4 combines with J gene TRBJ2-3; the match to TRBD1 covers 10 bases. The CDR3 has 16 residues. Looked up from germline, CDR1 is SGHNT and CDR2 is YYREEE (reference sequence). V lost 0 bases to trimming and J lost 5 bases; unmatched junction nucleotides: 6. The DNA for the CDR3 is TGTGCCAGCAGCTTGGGCCCGACAGGGGGCGAAGATACGCAGTATTTT. Its protein is CASSLGPTGGEDTQYF.

In this sample, this clone turned up a few times. The V gene is TRBV5-1, the J gene TRBJ1-2; D is perhaps TRBD1 (6 bases). Trimming removed 2 bases at V and 2 bases at J, with 13 bases between. Germline values: CDR1 SGHRS, CDR2 YFSETQ. This CDR3 region has 15 residues. CDR3 sequence (DNA): TGCGCCAGCAGCTTAAGGGGGGCGGCGAACTATGGCTACACCTTC. Translating gives CASSLRGAANYGYTF.

The V gene is TRBV6-1, the J gene TRBJ2-3; tentatively, D is TRBD1 (5 bases). Germline V gene sequence: CDR1 MNHNS, CDR2 SASEGT. The CDR3 contains 12 residues. V dropped 10 bases and J dropped 4 bases, with 12 bases sitting between them. The CDR3 DNA reads as TGTGCCACGGAAAGGGGCGCAGATACGCAGTATTTT. Translated: CATERGADTQYF.

This chain links TRBV18 with TRBJ2-3; tentatively, D is TRBD2 (6 bases). The ends were cut back, 2 bases at V and 6 bases at J, with 12 bases in the middle. CDR1 is KGHSH and CDR2 is LQKENI in the germline V gene. The CDR3 totals 14 residues. CDR3: CASSPGRHRDTQYF. The CDR3 nucleotides read TGTGCCAGCTCACCAGGGAGGCACAGGGATACGCAGTATTTT.

This chain joins TRBV9 and TRBJ2-1, with 14 nucleotides matching TRBD2. J was trimmed by 12 bases and V by 4 bases; bases with no gene match: 15. The CDR3 has 17 residues. CDR1 is SGDLS, CDR2 YYNGEE, per germline. The CDR3 DNA reads as TGTGCCAGCAGCCCCGGAGGGACTAGCGGGAGCGAGCTTCGGCAGTTCTTC. Amino acids: CASSPGGTSGSELRQFF.